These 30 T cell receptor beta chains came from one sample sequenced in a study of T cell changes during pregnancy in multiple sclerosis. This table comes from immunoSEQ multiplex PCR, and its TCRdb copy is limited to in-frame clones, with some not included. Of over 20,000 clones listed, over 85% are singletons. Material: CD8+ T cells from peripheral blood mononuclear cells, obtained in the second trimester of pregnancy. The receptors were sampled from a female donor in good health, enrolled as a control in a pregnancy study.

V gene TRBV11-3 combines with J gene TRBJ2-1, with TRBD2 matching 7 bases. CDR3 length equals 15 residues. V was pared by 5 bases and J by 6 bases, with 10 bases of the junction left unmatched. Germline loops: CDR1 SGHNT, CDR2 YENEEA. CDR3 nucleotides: TGTGCCAGCAGCATTAGAGGGGAGGGTGGCAATGAGCAGTTCTTC. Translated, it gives CASSIRGEGGNEQFF.

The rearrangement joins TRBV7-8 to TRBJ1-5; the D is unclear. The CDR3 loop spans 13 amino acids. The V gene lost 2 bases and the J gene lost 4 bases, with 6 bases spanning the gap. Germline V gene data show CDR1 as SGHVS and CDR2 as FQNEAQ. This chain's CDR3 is CASSLQENQPQHF. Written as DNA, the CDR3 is TGTGCCAGCAGCTTACAGGAAAATCAGCCCCAGCATTTT.

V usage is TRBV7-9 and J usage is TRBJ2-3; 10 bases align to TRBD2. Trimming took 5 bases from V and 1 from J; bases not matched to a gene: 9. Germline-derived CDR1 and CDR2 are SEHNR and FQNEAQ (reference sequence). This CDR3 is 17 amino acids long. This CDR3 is CASSRGLAEFGTDTQYF. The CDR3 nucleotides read TGTGCCAGCAGCCGAGGACTAGCGGAATTTGGCACAGATACGCAGTATTTT.

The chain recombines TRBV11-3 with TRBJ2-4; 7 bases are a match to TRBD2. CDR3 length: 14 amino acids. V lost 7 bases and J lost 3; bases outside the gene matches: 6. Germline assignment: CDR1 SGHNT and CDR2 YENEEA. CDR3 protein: CASKQRDGKNIQYF. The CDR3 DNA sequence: TGTGCCAGCAAGCAGCGGGACGGCAAAAACATTCAGTACTTC.

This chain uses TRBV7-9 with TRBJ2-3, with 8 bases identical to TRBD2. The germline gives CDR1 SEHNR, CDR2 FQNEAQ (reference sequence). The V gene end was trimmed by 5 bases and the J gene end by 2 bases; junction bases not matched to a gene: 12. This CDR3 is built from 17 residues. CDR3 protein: CASSAPLAGGLTDTQYF. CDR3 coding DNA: TGTGCCAGCAGCGCGCCCCTGGCGGGGGGTCTCACAGATACGCAGTATTTT.

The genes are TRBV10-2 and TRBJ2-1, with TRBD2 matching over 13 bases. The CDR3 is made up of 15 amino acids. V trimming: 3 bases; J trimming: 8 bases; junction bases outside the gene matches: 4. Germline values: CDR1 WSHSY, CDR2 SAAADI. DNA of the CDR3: TGCGCCAGCAGTGAAGAGGGACTAGCGGGATATGAGCAGTTCTTC. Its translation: CASSEEGLAGYEQFF.

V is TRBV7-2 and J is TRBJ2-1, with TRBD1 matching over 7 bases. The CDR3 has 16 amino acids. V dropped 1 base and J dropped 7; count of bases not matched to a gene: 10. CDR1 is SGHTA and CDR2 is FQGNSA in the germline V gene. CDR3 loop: CASSLGPGGYQNEQFF. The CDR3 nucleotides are TGTGCCAGCAGCTTAGGGCCAGGGGGTTACCAAAATGAGCAGTTCTTC.

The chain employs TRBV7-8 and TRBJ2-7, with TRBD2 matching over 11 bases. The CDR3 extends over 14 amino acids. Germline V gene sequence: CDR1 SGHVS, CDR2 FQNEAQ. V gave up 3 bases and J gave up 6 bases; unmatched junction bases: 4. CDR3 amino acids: CASSFSGGAAEQYF. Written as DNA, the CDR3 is TGTGCCAGCAGCTTTAGCGGGGGGGCGGCCGAGCAGTACTTC.

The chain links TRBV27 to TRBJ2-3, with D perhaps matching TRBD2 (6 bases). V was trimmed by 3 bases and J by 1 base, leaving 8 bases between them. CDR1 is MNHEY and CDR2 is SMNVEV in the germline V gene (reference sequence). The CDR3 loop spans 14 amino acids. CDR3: CASSFSGGTDTQYF. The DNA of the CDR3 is TGTGCCAGCAGTTTTAGCGGAGGCACAGATACGCAGTATTTT.

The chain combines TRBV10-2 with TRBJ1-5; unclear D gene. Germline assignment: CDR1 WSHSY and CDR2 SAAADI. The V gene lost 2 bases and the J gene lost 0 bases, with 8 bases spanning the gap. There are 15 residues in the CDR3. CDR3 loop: CASSERQISNQPQHF. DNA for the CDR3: TGCGCCAGCAGTGAGAGACAAATTAGCAATCAGCCCCAGCATTTT.

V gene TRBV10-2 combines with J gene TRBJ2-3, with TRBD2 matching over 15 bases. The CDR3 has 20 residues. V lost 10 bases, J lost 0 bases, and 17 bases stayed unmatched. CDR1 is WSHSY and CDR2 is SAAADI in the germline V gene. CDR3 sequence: CATAFPVGLAGGPSTDTQYF. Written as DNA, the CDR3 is TGCGCCACCGCCTTCCCCGTCGGACTAGCGGGAGGGCCTAGCACAGATACGCAGTATTTT.

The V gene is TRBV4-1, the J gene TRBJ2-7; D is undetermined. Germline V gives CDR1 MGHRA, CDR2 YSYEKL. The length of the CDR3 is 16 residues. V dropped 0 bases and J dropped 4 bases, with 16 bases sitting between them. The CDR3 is CASSQDPRVRHYEQYF. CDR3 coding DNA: TGCGCCAGCAGCCAAGATCCCCGGGTCCGGCATTACGAGCAGTACTTC.

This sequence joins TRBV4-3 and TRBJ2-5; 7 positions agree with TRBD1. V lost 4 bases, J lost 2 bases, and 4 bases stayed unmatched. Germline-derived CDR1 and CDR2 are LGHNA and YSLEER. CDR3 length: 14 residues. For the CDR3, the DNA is TGCGCCAGCAGCCCGGGACAGAAACAAGAGACCCAGTACTTC. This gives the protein CASSPGQKQETQYF.

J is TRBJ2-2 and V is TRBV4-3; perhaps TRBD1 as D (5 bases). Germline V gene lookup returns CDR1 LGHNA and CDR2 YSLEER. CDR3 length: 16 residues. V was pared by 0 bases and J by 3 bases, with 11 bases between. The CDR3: CASSQERQGYTGELFF. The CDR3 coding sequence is TGCGCCAGCAGCCAAGAACGGCAGGGCTACACCGGGGAGCTGTTTTTT.

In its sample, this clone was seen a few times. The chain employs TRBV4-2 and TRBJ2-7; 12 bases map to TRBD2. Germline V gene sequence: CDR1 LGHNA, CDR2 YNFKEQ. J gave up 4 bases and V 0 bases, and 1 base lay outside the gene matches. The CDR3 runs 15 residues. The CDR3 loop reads CASSQETSGSYEQYF. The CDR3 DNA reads TGTGCCAGCAGCCAAGAGACTAGCGGGAGTTACGAGCAGTACTTC.

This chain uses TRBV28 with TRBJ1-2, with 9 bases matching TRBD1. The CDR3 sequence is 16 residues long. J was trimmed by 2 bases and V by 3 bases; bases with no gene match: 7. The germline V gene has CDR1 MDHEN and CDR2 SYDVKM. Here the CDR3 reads CASSFGTGMNNYGYTF. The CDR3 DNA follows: TGTGCCAGCAGTTTCGGGACAGGGATGAACAACTATGGCTACACCTTC.

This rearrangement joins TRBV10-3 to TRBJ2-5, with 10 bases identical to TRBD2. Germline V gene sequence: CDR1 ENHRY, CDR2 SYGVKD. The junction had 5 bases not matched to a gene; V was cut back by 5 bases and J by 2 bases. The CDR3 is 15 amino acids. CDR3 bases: TGTGCCATCAGTCATCCTAGCGGGGGTCAAGAGACCCAGTACTTC. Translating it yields CAISHPSGGQETQYF.

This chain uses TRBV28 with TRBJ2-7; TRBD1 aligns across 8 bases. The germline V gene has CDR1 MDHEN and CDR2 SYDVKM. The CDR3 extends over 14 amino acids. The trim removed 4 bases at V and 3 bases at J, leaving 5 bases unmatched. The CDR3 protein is CASSYRGNVYEQYF. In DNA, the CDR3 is TGTGCCAGCAGTTACAGGGGGAATGTCTACGAGCAGTACTTC.

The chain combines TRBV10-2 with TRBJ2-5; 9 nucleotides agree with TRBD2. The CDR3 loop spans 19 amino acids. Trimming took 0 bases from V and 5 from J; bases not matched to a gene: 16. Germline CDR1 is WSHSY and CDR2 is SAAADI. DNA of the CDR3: TGCGCCAGCAGTGAGTCGACGTTCCTCGCGGGGGGGCCTAGGGAGACCCAGTACTTC. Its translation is CASSESTFLAGGPRETQYF.

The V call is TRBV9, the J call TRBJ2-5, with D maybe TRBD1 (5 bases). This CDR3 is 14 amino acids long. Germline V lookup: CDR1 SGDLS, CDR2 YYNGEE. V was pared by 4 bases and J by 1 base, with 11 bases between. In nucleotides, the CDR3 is TGTGCCAGCAGCACAGGCACTGTCCAAGAGACCCAGTACTTC. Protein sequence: CASSTGTVQETQYF.

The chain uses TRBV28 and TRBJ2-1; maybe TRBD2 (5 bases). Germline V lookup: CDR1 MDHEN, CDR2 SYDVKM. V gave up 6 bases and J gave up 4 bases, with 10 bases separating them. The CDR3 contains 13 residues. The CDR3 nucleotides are TGTGCCAGCAGAGAAAGCGGATACAATGAGCAGTTCTTC. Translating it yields CASRESGYNEQFF.

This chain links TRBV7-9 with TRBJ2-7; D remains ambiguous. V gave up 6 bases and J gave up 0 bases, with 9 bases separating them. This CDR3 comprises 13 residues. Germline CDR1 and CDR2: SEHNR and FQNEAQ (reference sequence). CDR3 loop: CASRQSSSYEQYF. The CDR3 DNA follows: TGTGCCAGCAGACAGTCGAGCTCCTACGAGCAGTACTTC.

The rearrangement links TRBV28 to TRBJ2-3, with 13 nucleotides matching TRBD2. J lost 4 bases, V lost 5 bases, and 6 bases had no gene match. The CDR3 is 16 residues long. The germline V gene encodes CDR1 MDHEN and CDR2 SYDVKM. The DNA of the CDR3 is TGTGCCAGCAGTCTTCCGACTAGCGGGGGGTCAGATACGCAGTATTTT. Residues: CASSLPTSGGSDTQYF.

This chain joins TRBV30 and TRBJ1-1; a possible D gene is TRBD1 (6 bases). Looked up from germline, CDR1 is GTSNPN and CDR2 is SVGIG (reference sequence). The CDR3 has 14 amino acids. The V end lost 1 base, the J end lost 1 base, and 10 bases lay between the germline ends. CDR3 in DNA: TGTGCCTGGAGTGAGGGGGTAGCGAACACTGAAGCTTTCTTT. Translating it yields CAWSEGVANTEAFF.

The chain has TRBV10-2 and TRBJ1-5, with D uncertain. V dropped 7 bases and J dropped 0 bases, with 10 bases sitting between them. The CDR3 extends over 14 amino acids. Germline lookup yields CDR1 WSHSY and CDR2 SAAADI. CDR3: CASKEAISNQPQHF. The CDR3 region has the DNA TGCGCCAGCAAAGAGGCAATTAGCAATCAGCCCCAGCATTTT.

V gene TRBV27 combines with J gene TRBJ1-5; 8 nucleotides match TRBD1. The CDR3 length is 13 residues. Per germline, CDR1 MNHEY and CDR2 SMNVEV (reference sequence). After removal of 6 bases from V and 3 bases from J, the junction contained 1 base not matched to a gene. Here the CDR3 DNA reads TGTGCCAGCAGGGGACAGGCCAATCAGCCCCAGCATTTT. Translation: CASRGQANQPQHF.

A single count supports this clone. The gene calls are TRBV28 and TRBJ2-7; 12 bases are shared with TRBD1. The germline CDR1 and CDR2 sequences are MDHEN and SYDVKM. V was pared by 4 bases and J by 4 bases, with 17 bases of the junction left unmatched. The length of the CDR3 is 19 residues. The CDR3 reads CASSWEGTGGANPGYEQYF. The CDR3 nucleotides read TGTGCCAGCAGTTGGGAGGGGACAGGGGGCGCGAACCCCGGGTACGAGCAGTACTTC.

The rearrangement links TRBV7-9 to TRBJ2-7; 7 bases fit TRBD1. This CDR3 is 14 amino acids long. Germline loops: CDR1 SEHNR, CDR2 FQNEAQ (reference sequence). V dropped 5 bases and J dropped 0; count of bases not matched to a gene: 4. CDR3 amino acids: CASSARDSSYEQYF. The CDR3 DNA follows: TGTGCCAGCAGCGCACGGGACAGCTCCTACGAGCAGTACTTC.

The CDR3 nucleotides are TGCGCCAGCAGCTTGGCGGGAGTTCTGGATGAGCAGTTCTTC. Protein product: CASSLAGVLDEQFF. The rearrangement uses TRBV5-1 and TRBJ2-1, with D maybe TRBD2 (6 bases). The CDR3 spans 14 residues. Per the germline V gene, CDR1 is SGHRS and CDR2 is YFSETQ. V was cut by 0 bases and J by 8 bases, with 12 bases left in between. Full variable domain (remainder filled in from reference TRBV5-1 and TRBJ2-1): KAGVTQTPRYLIKTRGQQVTLSCSPISGHRSVSWYQQTPGQGLQFLFEYFSETQRNKGNFPGRFSGRQFSNSRSEMNVSTLELGDSALYLCASSLAGVLDEQFFGPGTRLTVL.

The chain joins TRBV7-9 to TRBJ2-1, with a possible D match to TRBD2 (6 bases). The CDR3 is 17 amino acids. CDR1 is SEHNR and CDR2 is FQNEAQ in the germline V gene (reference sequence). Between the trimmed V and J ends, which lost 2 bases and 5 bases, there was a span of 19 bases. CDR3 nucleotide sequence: TGTGCCAGCAGCTTAATACTTATCGGGGGAGTTGACAATGAGCAGTTCTTC. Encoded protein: CASSLILIGGVDNEQFF.